This passage covers 30 T cell receptor beta chains from one sample sequenced in a study of shared clonotypes between healthy human individuals. Positive CCR7 selection of CD45RO-negative cells yielded the naive CD8 cells, and terminally differentiated effector memory CD45RA+ cells were excluded. TCRdb's copy holds only in-frame clones and misses some; the assay was immunoSEQ multiplex PCR. Of around 2,100,000 clones in the sample, just under 95% were seen once. Specimen: naive CD8+ T cells sorted from blood. These receptors were obtained from a man in his late teens or twenties in good health.

The chain carries TRBV27 and TRBJ2-3, with no clear D. The length of the CDR3 is 15 residues. Deletions cut 1 base from V and 3 bases from J, with 11 bases between. The V gene's germline CDR1 is MNHEY and CDR2 SMNVEV (reference sequence). CDR3 amino acids: CASSLFGSVTDTQYF. The CDR3 DNA reads TGTGCCAGCAGTTTATTTGGAAGTGTAACAGATACGCAGTATTTT.

V is TRBV27 and J is TRBJ2-5; D ambiguous. The V and J ends lost 5 bases and 0 bases respectively, with 16 bases between them. Germline CDR1 and CDR2: MNHEY and SMNVEV (reference sequence). The CDR3 is 16 residues long. CDR3 in amino acids: CASSPSKPMYQETQYF. The CDR3 DNA reads TGTGCCAGCAGTCCCTCTAAGCCCATGTACCAAGAGACCCAGTACTTC.

V is TRBV9 and J is TRBJ1-2; D is possibly TRBD1 (5 bases). The CDR3 is made up of 16 amino acids. V was trimmed by 2 bases and J by 4 bases, leaving 18 bases between them. The V gene's germline CDR1 is SGDLS and CDR2 YYNGEE. The CDR3 nucleotides are TGTGCCAGCAGCGTGCTTTTGGGGGACTCCTTCTATGGCTACACCTTC. Amino acid sequence: CASSVLLGDSFYGYTF.

The V call is TRBV5-4, the J call TRBJ2-7; the D call may be TRBD1 or TRBD2 (6 bases each). This CDR3 spans 14 amino acids. V lost 1 base to trimming and J lost 3 bases, with 11 bases between them. Germline CDR1 is SGHNT and CDR2 is YYREEE (reference sequence). CDR3 in DNA: TGTGCCAGCAGCTTGAGGGGGGTGAGCTACGAGCAGTACTTC. Amino acid sequence: CASSLRGVSYEQYF.

The rearrangement uses TRBV19 and TRBJ1-1, with D unresolved. The CDR3 runs to 13 residues. Germline V gives CDR1 LNHDA, CDR2 SQIVND (reference sequence). Trimming pared 7 bases from V and 1 base from J, leaving 10 bases between. The CDR3: CASNPATNTEAFF. DNA for the CDR3: TGTGCCAGTAATCCCGCCACGAACACTGAAGCTTTCTTT.

The rearrangement joins TRBV29-1 to TRBJ2-3; 10 bases are a match to TRBD2. The V gene's germline CDR1 is SQVTM and CDR2 ANQGSEA. V gave up 4 bases and J gave up 2 bases; unmatched junction bases: 6. CDR3 length: 15 amino acids. The CDR3 is CSVAGTSENTDTQYF. CDR3 coding DNA: TGCAGCGTTGCCGGGACTAGCGAAAACACAGATACGCAGTATTTT.

The chain couples TRBV6-6 to TRBJ2-5; D not certain. The germline V gene encodes CDR1 MNHNY and CDR2 SVGAGI (reference sequence). Trimming left V 6 bases short and J 2 bases short, with 10 bases between. The CDR3 is 13 amino acids. The CDR3 region is CASRTWVQETQYF. In DNA form, the CDR3 reads TGTGCCAGCAGGACATGGGTACAAGAGACCCAGTACTTC.

The rearrangement joins TRBV9 to TRBJ2-5; 8 bases are a match to TRBD2. V lost 0 bases, J lost 7 bases, and 11 bases stayed unmatched. Germline CDR1 and CDR2: SGDLS and YYNGEE. This CDR3 is 16 amino acids long. For the CDR3, the DNA is TGTGCCAGCAGCGTAGCTCCTAGCGGGTCGGCATGGACCCAGTACTTC. It encodes CASSVAPSGSAWTQYF.

J is TRBJ1-6 and V is TRBV6-5; D gene ambiguous. Trimming left V 2 bases short and J 14 bases short, with 16 bases between. Germline CDR1 reads MNHEY; CDR2 reads SVGAGI. The length of the CDR3 is 14 residues. CDR3 nucleotides: TGTGCCAGCAGTTACGGACCGAGTGTTGGATCCCTCCACTTT. As protein: CASSYGPSVGSLHF.

The rearrangement joins TRBV19 to TRBJ1-2, with D possibly matching TRBD1 (5 bases). CDR1 and CDR2 (germline): LNHDA, SQIVND (reference sequence). V was cut by 5 bases and J by 4 bases, with 20 bases left in between. This CDR3 has 16 amino acids. The CDR3 reads CASSPDPGLSLYGYTF. As DNA, the CDR3 is TGTGCCAGTAGTCCCGACCCGGGACTCTCACTCTATGGCTACACCTTC.

As concerns this clone: The sample carries other DNA sequences with the same CDR3. This chain joins TRBV28 and TRBJ2-7; D is uncertain. V was clipped by 5 bases and J by 7 bases, with 12 bases between them. The germline V gene encodes CDR1 MDHEN and CDR2 SYDVKM. The CDR3 has 12 residues. The CDR3: CASSLWGREQYF. The CDR3 DNA follows: TGTGCCAGCAGTCTGTGGGGAAGGGAGCAGTACTTC.

The V call is TRBV19, the J call TRBJ2-7, with D perhaps TRBD2 (5 bases). The CDR3 spans 14 residues. V was pared by 7 bases and J by 3 bases, with 16 bases between. Germline CDR1 reads LNHDA; CDR2 reads SQIVND (reference sequence). CDR3 sequence: CASTEGAWGYEQYF. CDR3 bases: TGTGCCAGTACCGAGGGAGCCTGGGGCTACGAGCAGTACTTC.

This clone was seen only a few times. This sequence joins TRBV27 and TRBJ1-2; D might be TRBD1 (6 bases). Deletions cut 8 bases from V and 7 bases from J, with 11 bases between. Germline values: CDR1 MNHEY, CDR2 SMNVEV (reference sequence). The CDR3 is 11 amino acids. The CDR3 sequence: CASGTGSGYTF. CDR3 bases: TGTGCCAGCGGAACAGGGTCTGGCTACACCTTC.

V gene TRBV4-1 combines with J gene TRBJ2-2; tentative D call: TRBD2 (6 bases). Per the germline V gene, CDR1 is MGHRA and CDR2 is YSYEKL. V lost 0 bases and J 9 bases, leaving 17 bases between the germline ends. This CDR3 has 16 amino acids. The CDR3 loop is CASSQEETGEWRELFF. The CDR3 DNA follows: TGCGCCAGCAGCCAAGAAGAGACGGGAGAATGGAGGGAGCTGTTTTTT.

This chain connects TRBV10-3 to TRBJ2-1; a weak D match, TRBD1 (8 bases). The germline gives CDR1 ENHRY, CDR2 SYGVKD. The CDR3 runs to 18 residues. With 3 bases removed from V and 1 base from J, the gap between germline ends came to 19 bases. The CDR3 loop is CAISDPDREGASYNEQFF. The CDR3 nucleotides read TGTGCCATCAGTGACCCGGACAGGGAGGGGGCGTCCTACAATGAGCAGTTCTTC.

This clone was counted once. This sequence joins TRBV7-9 and TRBJ2-5; 7 nucleotides line up with TRBD1. The CDR3 covers 14 residues. V lost 8 bases, J lost 5 bases, and 11 bases stayed unmatched. Germline lookup yields CDR1 SEHNR and CDR2 FQNEAQ (reference sequence). The CDR3 coding sequence is TGTGCCAGCTCGGGCACAGGGGTCAGGGAGACCCAGTACTTC. Translated: CASSGTGVRETQYF.

The chain is built from TRBV27 and TRBJ1-5, with D perhaps TRBD1 (6 bases). The CDR3 extends over 17 amino acids. Trimming removed 1 base from V and 6 bases from J, with 19 bases in between. Germline CDR1 MNHEY, CDR2 SMNVEV (reference sequence). The CDR3 spells CASSLFGGVGGGQPQHF. CDR3 sequence (DNA): TGTGCCAGCAGTTTATTCGGGGGTGTGGGAGGGGGTCAGCCCCAGCATTTT.

This chain uses TRBV6-1 with TRBJ2-7; D ambiguous. V was shortened by 3 bases and J by 0 bases, with 12 bases between the two germline ends. CDR3 length: 15 amino acids. Germline V lookup: CDR1 MNHNS, CDR2 SASEGT. CDR3 sequence: CASSELWGSSYEQYF. CDR3 nucleotides: TGTGCCAGCAGTGAGCTGTGGGGAAGCTCCTACGAGCAGTACTTC.

This sequence joins TRBV6-1 and TRBJ2-6; D is unresolved. With 1 base removed from V and 4 bases from J, the gap between germline ends came to 2 bases. Germline CDR1 reads MNHNS; CDR2 reads SASEGT. There are 13 residues in the CDR3. The CDR3 nucleotides read TGTGCCAGCAGTGAAGTCGGGGCCAACGTCCTGACTTTC. Amino acid sequence: CASSEVGANVLTF.

As for this clone: One end of the junction is discordant with germline, which a read error may explain. The J gene is TRBJ2-7, the V gene TRBV7-7; D is undetermined. The CDR3 runs 14 residues. Germline V gene data show CDR1 as SSHAT and CDR2 as FNYEAQ (reference sequence). The CDR3 reads CASSPADGPYEQYF. In DNA, the CDR3 is TGTGCTAGCAGCCCTGCCGACGGACCCTACGAGCAGTACTTC.

On this clone itself: Other DNA sequences in this specimen translate into the identical CDR3. J is TRBJ2-7 and V is TRBV5-1, with a weak D call TRBD1 (5 bases). Germline V CDR1 and CDR2: SGHRS, YFSETQ. This CDR3 is built from 13 residues. V was pared by 5 bases and J by 0 bases, with 9 bases between. The CDR3 coding sequence is TGCGCCAGCAGTTACAGGAGCTCCTACGAGCAGTACTTC. Residues: CASSYRSSYEQYF.

The rearrangement uses TRBV29-1 and TRBJ1-2, with D possibly matching TRBD1 (5 bases). The CDR3 is 14 residues long. Germline-derived CDR1 and CDR2 are SQVTM and ANQGSEA. V was shortened by 0 bases and J by 8 bases, with 16 bases between the two germline ends. CDR3 sequence reads: CSVEEGTGDGGYTF. CDR3 nucleotide sequence: TGCAGCGTTGAAGAAGGGACTGGTGATGGAGGCTACACCTTC.

The gene calls are TRBV4-1 and TRBJ2-2; 7 bases agree with TRBD2. Germline CDR1 and CDR2: MGHRA and YSYEKL. This CDR3 has 17 residues. Trimming removed 4 bases from V and 8 bases from J; junction bases left unmatched: 16. The CDR3 loop is CASSREVASGVKGELFF. The CDR3 DNA sequence: TGCGCCAGCAGCCGAGAGGTGGCGAGCGGGGTCAAGGGGGAGCTGTTTTTT.

The chain uses TRBV4-3 and TRBJ2-7, with 7 bases matching TRBD2. The germline CDR1 and CDR2 sequences are LGHNA and YSLEER. V was pared by 0 bases and J by 7 bases, with 3 bases of the junction left unmatched. This CDR3 spans 13 amino acids. The DNA for the CDR3 is TGCGCCAGCAGCCAAGAATCGGGGGGAGAGCAGTACTTC. Protein sequence: CASSQESGGEQYF.

The J gene is TRBJ2-1, the V gene TRBV14; the D is unclear. Germline assignment: CDR1 SGHDN and CDR2 FVKESK. V shed 4 bases and J shed 0 bases, with 10 bases lying between them. The CDR3 extends over 15 amino acids. CDR3 DNA sequence: TGTGCCAGCAGCCCCTTCTCCAACTCCTACAATGAGCAGTTCTTC. Its protein product is CASSPFSNSYNEQFF.

This clone was recorded only once. V and J are TRBV7-9 and TRBJ2-5, with 14 bases aligning to TRBD2. Germline V gene data show CDR1 as SEHNR and CDR2 as FQNEAQ (reference sequence). V lost 5 bases, J lost 5 bases, and 10 bases stayed unmatched. The CDR3 spans 17 residues. This chain's CDR3 is CASSLGTSGSIIETQYF. Here the CDR3 DNA reads TGTGCCAGCAGCCTTGGGACTAGCGGGAGTATAATTGAGACCCAGTACTTC.

This chain links TRBV11-1 with TRBJ2-5, with D tentatively TRBD1 or TRBD2 (6 bases each). The length of the CDR3 is 14 residues. The germline gives CDR1 SGHAT, CDR2 FQDESV (reference sequence). V gave up 5 bases and J gave up 5 bases, with 15 bases separating them. The DNA of the CDR3 is TGTGCCAGCAGCCCGTCGGGGGCATGGGAGACCCAGTACTTC. Translation gives CASSPSGAWETQYF.

V usage is TRBV5-3 and J usage is TRBJ2-3, with D tentatively TRBD1 (5 bases). TRBV5-3 is known as an ORF, though its function is uncertain. Trimming removed 5 bases from V and 0 bases from J, with 13 bases in between. CDR3 length: 15 amino acids. The CDR3 DNA reads TGTGCCAGAAGGGAAGGACATTCGAGCACAGATACGCAGTATTTT. This gives the protein CARREGHSSTDTQYF.

In its sample, this clone was seen once. The chain couples TRBV18 to TRBJ2-2; no definite D call. Trimming took 5 bases from V and 2 from J, leaving 12 bases between them. CDR3 length equals 15 residues. In germline, CDR1 is KGHSH, CDR2 LQKENI. DNA for the CDR3: TGTGCCAGCTCATCAGACGTCGATAACACCGGGGAGCTGTTTTTT. Translating it yields CASSSDVDNTGELFF.

This clone was observed at least ten times. The same CDR3 arises from other DNA sequences in this sample as well. This sequence joins TRBV4-1 and TRBJ2-7; 8 bases fit TRBD1. The ends lost 1 base at V and 3 bases at J; junction bases unmatched: 2. The germline V gene has CDR1 MGHRA and CDR2 YSYEKL. The CDR3 has 14 amino acids. Here the CDR3 DNA reads TGCGCCAGCAGCCAAGTGGACAGGGACTACGAGCAGTACTTC. It yields the protein CASSQVDRDYEQYF.